This TCR beta chain derives from a study of T-cell memory formation after mild COVID-19. The germline gives CDR1 SGHVS, CDR2 FQNEAQ. V lost 5 bases to trimming and J lost 4 bases; unmatched junction nucleotides: 7. CDR3 size: 15 residues. TCRdb passed the 5' RACE reads through MiXCR, listing each CDR3 protein once. The table shows 550,000 to 600,000 distinct CDR3 sequences, with approximately 15% occurring only once. This clonotype showed up many times. This rearrangement joins TRBV7-8 to TRBJ2-2; 7 bases align to TRBD2. The material sequenced was PBMCs or a T cell subset sorted from them (not recorded which). The receptor's source is an adult woman who had mild COVID-19 (a few samples of this study predate the infection). Cell type and time point are not known. Here the CDR3 reads CASSLGLEGTGELFF. CDR3 nucleotide sequence: TGTGCCAGCAGCCTTGGACTAGAGGGCACCGGGGAGCTGTTTTTT.